What follows is one TCR beta chain and its context. Trimming at V came to 3 bases and at J to 4 bases, leaving 5 bases not matched to a gene. The CDR3 has 14 residues. The germline CDR1 and CDR2 sequences are SGDLS and YYNGEE. This record comes from a study of sequential checkpoint blockade in melanoma. Assay: immunoSEQ multiplex PCR; the TCRdb copy retains only in-frame clones and omits some. Among tens of thousands of clones listed, 80% to 90% were seen once. Indicated treatment: randomized to nivolumab then ipilimumab (arm A) or the reverse (arm B). The material was CD8+ T cells sorted from blood (inferred from file names), obtained from a patient given nivolumab and ipilimumab in sequence. V and J are TRBV9 and TRBJ1-2; 8 nucleotides agree with TRBD1. The receptor's source is a human donor with melanoma. The CDR3 sequence is CASSDGQGVYGYTF. The CDR3 DNA follows: TGTGCCAGCAGCGACGGACAGGGTGTCTATGGCTACACCTTC.